This TCR beta chain comes out of a study of T cells in Graves' hyperthyroidism and ophthalmopathy (dated by TCRdb to between 2019 and 2020). For the wider study: Peripheral blood samples were taken at the time of initial diagnosis, prior to any treatment. To identify distinguishing TCR V-J signatures, a discovery cohort of 95 to 100 patients was used, comprising under 45 with Graves' ophthalmopathy and 57 with stable Graves' hyperthyroidism. Prospective prediction of ophthalmopathy was tested in an independent validation cohort of 18 to 20 hyperthyroidism patients and 15 to 17 patients who later progressed to ophthalmopathy. For training and testing, the 100 or so patients in the discovery cohort were randomly divided in a 7:3 ratio. Thyroid tissue and blood T-cell repertoires from six Graves' hyperthyroidism patients were also compared in the study. Following sampling, methimazole starting at 30 mg daily was given to hyperthyroidism patients, and high-dose intravenous methylprednisolone was given to ophthalmopathy patients. TCR Vbeta CDR3 sequencing of 120 to 150 peripheral blood samples (under 45 ophthalmopathy, 75 to 80 hyperthyroidism and approximately 17 progressor patients) is reported in the paper.

Many counts were recorded for this clonotype. There is no known antigen for this receptor. Per-nucleotide qualities are absent, and no much larger clonotype sits a single base away. Overall study results and their limits: No statistical method was used to set the sample size in advance, and investigators knew the group allocation. During validation, the model predicted progression to ophthalmopathy a median of approximately 6.5 months ahead of onset, with approximately 70% sensitivity and 72.22% specificity. In cross-validation, a model built on a 13 V-J signature told ophthalmopathy apart from stable hyperthyroidism with about 90% sensitivity and about 81% specificity, and in testing the same model reached 80%/75%. Most expanded thyroid clonotypes (frequency above 0.001) were also found in blood, which suggests that blood repertoires may mirror thyroid immune responses.

A patient counted as having stable Graves' hyperthyroidism if no progression to ophthalmopathy occurred over 18 months of follow-up. Hyperthyroidism patients were aged 18 to 65 years and newly diagnosed, with disease duration of less than 2 months. Any patient with an uncontrolled infection, another autoimmune disease, pregnancy or lactation was excluded. Diagnoses were established on the basis of clinical symptoms, serum thyroxine and TRAb, thyroid ultrasound, and orbital computed tomography. Ficoll-Paque density gradient centrifugation was used to isolate PBMCs from approximately 11 ml of fresh peripheral blood. Total RNA was extracted using Trizol reagent, and RNA quality was assessed on an Agilent 2100 Bioanalyzer. The TCR beta CDR3 regions were amplified from the RNA transcripts. The first round of RT-PCR for the TCR CDR3 was performed with the HTBI primer set and the Qiagen OneStep RT-PCR kit. The libraries were constructed in a second round of multiplex PCR and then size-selected and purified. Paired-end sequencing of the libraries was performed with 100 bp reads on an Illumina HiSeq2000. The study's own analysis went as follows. SOAPnuke was used to process the raw data, throwing out any read that contained adapters or uncalled bases, had a mean Phred below 15, or lacked an exact constant-primer or identifier match. High-quality paired reads were merged with COPE v1.2.5, and unique nucleotide sequences were defined as clonotypes. MiTCR v1.1 was used to align the clonotypes against IMGT TRBV, TRBD and TRBJ reference segments. The analysis was restricted to V-J combinations with a frequency above 0.0001, which together covered 99.2% of the repertoires. The TCS score was defined as the ratio of F50 (clonal expansion) to E x V (chaos), calculated using BLOSUM62-based TCRdist between CDR3 peptides within each V-J. Welch's t-statistics and random forest reduced fewer than 600 V-J features to fewer than 15, which were used in a naive Bayes classifier (R e1071). TCRdb applied fastp at Q25 and MiXCR to the public reads, then kept only in-frame beta chains. Identical CDR3 proteins give one entry, which carries the most common genes and DNA. These V and J calls rely on TCRdb rather than the paper's analysis. The sample records a few hundred thousand distinct CDR3 sequences, approximately 14% of which are singletons. Together, the top ten hold about 7% of the sample.

The germline V gene (reference sequence) supplies CDR1 DFQATT and CDR2 SNEGSKA. Taken from cysteine to phenylalanine, the CDR3 has 12 residues. The retained sequence is limited to the CDR3, 36 bases, with the frame set at the first base. For this chain, trimming is 2 bases at the V end and 3 bases at the J end, and the number of junction bases without a gene match is 1. This TCR was recovered from a woman in her 30s with Graves' hyperthyroidism. Rearrangement joined TRBV20-1 to TRBJ2-7; 7 central bases correspond to TRBD2. Sequencing was carried out using blood. The bases are TGCAGTGCTAGAAGCGGGATCTACGAGCAGTACTTC. It is translated as CSARSGIYEQYF.